Following are 32 T cell receptor beta chains from one sample sequenced in a study of blood T cell repertoires in COVID-19. This table comes from immunoSEQ multiplex PCR, and its TCRdb copy is limited to in-frame clones, with some not included. The data contain some 220,000 clones, around 84% of them singletons. The sample was peripheral blood. The receptors were gathered from a man between 45 and 60 years old who had recovered from COVID-19.

This clone was detected once. This chain links TRBV28 with TRBJ2-1, with 13 nucleotides matching TRBD2. V dropped 3 bases and J dropped 3; count of bases not matched to a gene: 8. Germline CDR1 reads MDHEN; CDR2 reads SYDVKM. The CDR3 contains 18 residues. The CDR3 coding sequence is TGTGCCAGCAGTTTGGTGACTAGCGGGAGGTCGAACTACAATGAGCAGTTCTTC. Translation gives CASSLVTSGRSNYNEQFF.

The CDR3 DNA sequence: TGTGCCAGCAGCCAAGAAGGGACTAGCGGGACCAACAATGAGCAGTTCTTC. Its translation is CASSQEGTSGTNNEQFF. This chain uses TRBV3-1 (or the pseudogene TRBV3-2) with TRBJ2-1; 13 bases are shared with TRBD2. The CDR3 sequence is 17 residues long. Losses at the gene ends were 0 bases for V and 5 bases for J; bases not matched to a gene: 4. CDR1 is LGHDT and CDR2 is YNNKEL in the germline V gene (reference sequence).

The rearrangement joins TRBV7-2 to TRBJ2-1, with 12 bases matching TRBD2. Germline V lookup: CDR1 SGHTA, CDR2 FQGNSA. After removal of 6 bases from V and 6 bases from J, the junction contained 9 bases not matched to a gene. The CDR3 extends over 16 amino acids. Written as DNA, the CDR3 is TGTGCCAGCAGACGGACTAGCGGGAACGGTGGCAATGAGCAGTTCTTC. Translating gives CASRRTSGNGGNEQFF.

This clone was observed a few times. The chain links TRBV5-5 to TRBJ1-5; 7 bases line up with TRBD1. V was clipped by 0 bases and J by 6 bases; unmatched bases: 6. This CDR3 has 15 residues. Germline V lookup: CDR1 SGHKS, CDR2 YYEKEE (reference sequence). CDR3 residues: CASSLGQGRGQPQHF. CDR3 DNA sequence: TGTGCCAGCAGCTTGGGACAGGGAAGGGGTCAGCCCCAGCATTTT.

This rearrangement joins TRBV4-2 to TRBJ1-1, with 10 bases lining up with TRBD1. This CDR3 has 18 residues. V was pared by 4 bases and J by 3 bases, with 14 bases of the junction left unmatched. The germline gives CDR1 LGHNA, CDR2 YNFKEQ. CDR3 region: CASSLKGPTGGGYTEAFF. DNA for the CDR3: TGTGCCAGCAGCCTGAAGGGCCCGACAGGGGGCGGGTACACTGAAGCTTTCTTT.

This clone was seen a single time. J is TRBJ1-1 and V is TRBV10-3, with TRBD1 matching over 8 bases. This CDR3 has 16 residues. Germline lookup yields CDR1 ENHRY and CDR2 SYGVKD. V was clipped by 4 bases and J by 1 base; unmatched bases: 8. CDR3 residues: CAISGGQGAANTEAFF. As DNA, the CDR3 is TGTGCCATCAGTGGGGGGCAGGGGGCGGCGAACACTGAAGCTTTCTTT.

This chain joins TRBV29-1 and TRBJ2-7; D is perhaps TRBD2 (6 bases). The CDR3 covers 14 residues. Germline V gene sequence: CDR1 SQVTM, CDR2 ANQGSEA. The ends were cut back, 3 bases at V and 6 bases at J, with 18 bases in the middle. CDR3 loop: CSVETQREVGEQYF. The DNA of the CDR3 is TGCAGCGTTGAGACCCAGAGGGAGGTTGGCGAGCAGTACTTC.

The chain uses TRBV6-5 and TRBJ2-3; tentative D call: TRBD2 (5 bases). The V and J ends lost 10 bases and 1 base respectively, with 12 bases between them. Germline CDR1 is MNHEY and CDR2 is SVGAGI. The CDR3 contains 13 residues. CDR3 bases: TGTGCCATCCACGGGAACCGCACAGATACGCAGTATTTT. Translating it yields CAIHGNRTDTQYF.

V is TRBV27 and J is TRBJ1-5; D may be TRBD1 (6 bases). Between the trimmed V and J ends, which lost 5 bases and 7 bases, there was a span of 21 bases. The CDR3 contains 16 residues. Germline lookup yields CDR1 MNHEY and CDR2 SMNVEV (reference sequence). CDR3 in DNA: TGTGCCAGCAGTCAAGACGGGACACGCCCGAGGCAGCCCCAGCATTTT. It encodes CASSQDGTRPRQPQHF.

This sequence joins TRBV28 and TRBJ1-1; the match to TRBD1 covers 7 bases. There are 15 residues in the CDR3. Germline V lookup: CDR1 MDHEN, CDR2 SYDVKM. Trimming removed 6 bases from V and 11 bases from J; junction bases left unmatched: 18. CDR3 in amino acids: CASRSDWTGSRSAFF. The CDR3 bases are TGTGCCAGCAGGTCTGATTGGACAGGCTCGAGGAGTGCTTTCTTT.

The chain uses TRBV4-1 and TRBJ2-3, with no clear D. CDR3 length equals 13 residues. V was pared by 4 bases and J by 3 bases, with 8 bases between. Germline loops: CDR1 MGHRA, CDR2 YSYEKL. CDR3 bases: TGCGCCAGCAGCCCTAGTTTTACAGATACGCAGTATTTT. Translated, it gives CASSPSFTDTQYF.

The chain couples TRBV19 to TRBJ2-3, with 8 bases identical to TRBD2. V lost 6 bases to trimming and J lost 0 bases; unmatched junction nucleotides: 2. The CDR3 extends over 14 amino acids. Germline-derived CDR1 and CDR2 are LNHDA and SQIVND (reference sequence). CDR3 protein: CASSPSGSTDTQYF. CDR3 nucleotides: TGTGCCAGTAGCCCTAGCGGGAGCACAGATACGCAGTATTTT.

The chain uses TRBV12-3 or TRBV12-4 and TRBJ2-3; maybe TRBD1 (6 bases). With 6 bases removed from V and 3 bases from J, the gap between germline ends came to 7 bases. The CDR3 is 12 amino acids. The CDR3 nucleotides read TGTGCCAGCAGAACAGGGACAGATACGCAGTATTTT. This translates into CASRTGTDTQYF.

This sequence joins TRBV27 and TRBJ2-2, with D possibly matching TRBD1 (6 bases). This CDR3 spans 16 amino acids. The germline V gene encodes CDR1 MNHEY and CDR2 SMNVEV (reference sequence). Trimming took off 6 bases at V and 2 bases at J, with 16 bases between the two ends. The CDR3 here is CASRGAGTPNTGELFF. CDR3 DNA: TGTGCCAGCAGGGGCGCCGGGACACCAAACACCGGGGAGCTGTTTTTT.

This clone appeared once. The chain carries TRBV7-2 and TRBJ1-6, with D possibly TRBD1 on 5 matching bases. The V end lost 5 bases, the J end lost 7 bases, and 12 bases lay between the germline ends. This CDR3 comprises 14 residues. From germline, CDR1 is SGHTA and CDR2 FQGNSA. The CDR3 DNA reads as TGTGCCAGCAGCGTTTGGAGACAGAATTCACCCCTCCACTTT. This sequence encodes CASSVWRQNSPLHF. The variable domain in full, completed from reference TRBV7-2 and TRBJ1-6, reads GAGVSQSPSNKVTEKGKDVELRCDPISGHTALYWYRQSLGQGLEFLIYFQGNSAPDKSGLPSDRFSAERTGGSVSTLTIQRTQQEDSAVYLCASSVWRQNSPLHFGNGTRLTVT.

In its sample, this clone was seen a few times. The chain combines TRBV28 with TRBJ1-2; unclear D gene. V lost 8 bases to trimming and J lost 12 bases, with 19 bases between them. Germline lookup yields CDR1 MDHEN and CDR2 SYDVKM. The CDR3 is 12 residues long. CDR3 loop: CASDATGATHTF. The CDR3 DNA is TGTGCCAGCGACGCGACTGGCGCGACCCACACCTTC.

The rearrangement links TRBV4-1 to TRBJ1-5; 8 bases agree with TRBD1. The CDR3 is 15 amino acids. J lost 3 bases, V lost 4 bases, and 5 bases had no gene match. Germline V gene sequence: CDR1 MGHRA, CDR2 YSYEKL. The DNA for the CDR3 is TGCGCCAGCAGCCTTGGACAGGGACCCAATCAGCCCCAGCATTTT. Amino acids: CASSLGQGPNQPQHF.

V usage is TRBV28 and J usage is TRBJ2-5; 7 bases are shared with TRBD2. J gave up 2 bases and V 6 bases, and 12 bases lay outside the gene matches. The germline CDR1 and CDR2 sequences are MDHEN and SYDVKM. This CDR3 region has 16 residues. This chain's CDR3 is CASSPSVAGQQETQYF. The DNA for the CDR3 is TGTGCCAGCAGCCCTTCCGTAGCGGGTCAACAAGAGACCCAGTACTTC.

The V gene is TRBV18, the J gene TRBJ1-1; no firm D call. Per the germline V gene, CDR1 is KGHSH and CDR2 is LQKENI. CDR3 length: 13 amino acids. V dropped 6 bases and J dropped 2 bases, with 10 bases sitting between them. CDR3 DNA sequence: TGTGCCAGCTCGGAACAGATTAACACTGAAGCTTTCTTT. Translation gives CASSEQINTEAFF.

J is TRBJ1-5 and V is TRBV7-2; no reliable D call. The ends were cut back, 4 bases at V and 11 bases at J, with 15 bases in the middle. The germline CDR1 and CDR2 sequences are SGHTA and FQGNSA. CDR3 length equals 13 residues. The CDR3 region has the DNA TGTGCCAGCAGCTACGACATCACGGTTGCCCAGCATTTT. This sequence encodes CASSYDITVAQHF.

This clone was seen a few times. The chain couples TRBV27 to TRBJ2-3; 7 positions agree with TRBD2. Per the germline V gene, CDR1 is MNHEY and CDR2 is SMNVEV (reference sequence). Germline trimming cut 1 base from V and 0 bases from J; bases unmatched to any gene: 10. The CDR3 is 18 amino acids. The CDR3 protein is CASSLYSPVSGSTDTQYF. The CDR3 DNA follows: TGTGCCAGCAGTTTATATTCCCCTGTTAGCGGGAGCACAGATACGCAGTATTTT.

The chain links TRBV27 to TRBJ2-1; D may be TRBD2 (5 bases). The CDR3 runs to 13 residues. The germline gives CDR1 MNHEY, CDR2 SMNVEV (reference sequence). Trimming pared 4 bases from V and 3 bases from J, leaving 7 bases between. The chain's CDR3 is CASSYTSYNEQFF. CDR3 nucleotide sequence: TGTGCCAGCAGTTATACTAGCTACAATGAGCAGTTCTTC.

This clone appeared a single time. V usage is TRBV5-1 and J usage is TRBJ2-2; TRBD1 agrees at 7 bases. This CDR3 is 17 amino acids long. Germline-derived CDR1 and CDR2 are SGHRS and YFSETQ. Trimming cost V 2 bases and J 3 bases; bases outside gene matches: 10. The chain's CDR3 is CASSLSGTALDTGELFF. Written as DNA, the CDR3 is TGCGCCAGCAGCTTATCCGGGACAGCCCTAGACACCGGGGAGCTGTTTTTT. Full variable domain (remainder filled in from reference TRBV5-1 and TRBJ2-2): KAGVTQTPRYLIKTRGQQVTLSCSPISGHRSVSWYQQTPGQGLQFLFEYFSETQRNKGNFPGRFSGRQFSNSRSEMNVSTLELGDSALYLCASSLSGTALDTGELFFGEGSRLTVL.

This clone was observed a single time. V gene TRBV4-1 combines with J gene TRBJ2-1; TRBD2 aligns across 14 bases. Germline trimming cut 2 bases from V and 5 bases from J; bases unmatched to any gene: 5. Germline lookup yields CDR1 MGHRA and CDR2 YSYEKL. There are 17 residues in the CDR3. The CDR3 DNA follows: TGCGCCAGCAGCCAACAGACTAGCGGGAGGGTCAACAATGAGCAGTTCTTC. Translation: CASSQQTSGRVNNEQFF.

The V and J genes are TRBV5-5 and TRBJ2-3; 10 nucleotides line up with TRBD2. This CDR3 spans 16 amino acids. The germline gives CDR1 SGHKS, CDR2 YYEKEE (reference sequence). V was pared by 2 bases and J by 0 bases, with 3 bases of the junction left unmatched. CDR3 sequence: CASSLLAGWSTDTQYF. CDR3 in DNA: TGTGCCAGCAGCTTACTAGCGGGGTGGAGCACAGATACGCAGTATTTT.

This chain uses TRBV10-2 with TRBJ2-7; weak D call: TRBD2 (6 bases). The germline V gene has CDR1 WSHSY and CDR2 SAAADI. The CDR3 sequence is 14 residues long. V lost 2 bases and J 2 bases, leaving 10 bases between the germline ends. CDR3 sequence (DNA): TGCGCCAGCAGTGAGGGAGGGAGGCCCTACGAGCAGTACTTC. Translated, it gives CASSEGGRPYEQYF.

J is TRBJ1-3 and V is TRBV11-2, with a possible D match to TRBD1 (5 bases). Germline V gives CDR1 SGHAT, CDR2 FQNNGV. V lost 1 base and J 0 bases, leaving 7 bases between the germline ends. This CDR3 contains 15 residues. The CDR3 spells CASSLVGGSGNTIYF. CDR3 nucleotide sequence: TGTGCCAGCAGCTTAGTGGGGGGCTCTGGAAACACCATATATTTT. Together with reference TRBV11-2 and TRBJ1-3, the CDR3 gives the full variable domain: EAGVAQSPRYKIIEKRQSVAFWCNPISGHATLYWYQQILGQGPKLLIQFQNNGVVDDSQLPKDRFSAERLKGVDSTLKIQPAKLEDSAVYLCASSLVGGSGNTIYFGEGSWLTVV.

The chain couples TRBV29-1 to TRBJ1-3; a weak D match, TRBD1 (5 bases). Germline V CDR1 and CDR2: SQVTM, ANQGSEA. Trimming stripped 6 bases from V and 4 bases from J, with 10 bases between. The CDR3 runs 12 residues. The CDR3 sequence: CSVRSGGNTIYF. For the CDR3, the DNA is TGCAGCGTAAGGTCAGGGGGAAACACCATATATTTT.

J is TRBJ2-7 and V is TRBV5-1, with D possibly being TRBD2 (5 bases). Germline CDR1 reads SGHRS; CDR2 reads YFSETQ. Trimming removed 2 bases at V and 1 base at J, with 13 bases between. The CDR3 has 15 amino acids. As DNA, the CDR3 is TGCGCCAGCAGCTTCCCGGGGAAGGGTTCCTACGAGCAGTACTTC. Residues: CASSFPGKGSYEQYF.

The V call is TRBV10-1, the J call TRBJ1-4, with 7 nucleotides matching TRBD1. CDR3 length: 15 amino acids. J lost 7 bases, V lost 5 bases, and 10 bases had no gene match. From germline, CDR1 is WNHNN and CDR2 SYGVQD (reference sequence). CDR3: CASSSQGSGGEKLFF. The CDR3, as DNA: TGCGCCAGCAGTTCACAGGGGAGCGGTGGTGAAAAACTGTTTTTT.

The chain uses TRBV27 and TRBJ2-3; weak D call: TRBD2 (5 bases). This CDR3 comprises 13 residues. Germline lookup yields CDR1 MNHEY and CDR2 SMNVEV (reference sequence). Trimming took off 6 bases at V and 6 bases at J, with 13 bases between the two ends. The CDR3 reads CASSRRGVDTQYF. The CDR3 DNA reads TGTGCCAGCAGCCGTCGGGGAGTGGATACGCAGTATTTT.

The rearrangement links TRBV30 to TRBJ2-7, with 11 bases lining up with TRBD1. Unmatched junction bases numbered 14, after V lost 8 bases and J lost 5 bases. Germline values: CDR1 GTSNPN, CDR2 SVGIG (reference sequence). The CDR3 contains 15 residues. CDR3 nucleotide sequence: TGTGCCGGACATCCCTCCGGGACAGGGGGAGACGAGCAGTACTTC. This codes for CAGHPSGTGGDEQYF. Filled out from reference TRBV30 and TRBJ2-7, the complete variable domain reads SQTIHQWPATLVQPVGSPLSLECTVEGTSNPNLYWYRQAAGRGLQLLFYSVGIGQISSEVPQNLSASRPQDRQFILSSKKLLLSDSGFYLCAGHPSGTGGDEQYFGPGTRLTVT.